These 3 T cell receptor beta chains share one sample of origin, sequenced in a study of T cell responses to AZD1222 COVID-19 vaccine. Assay used: immunoSEQ multiplex PCR; TCRdb lists only in-frame clones, some missing. The sample shows about 130,000 clones, roughly 90% of them seen only once. This specimen consisted of peripheral blood, obtained on day 0 of AZD1222 vaccination. These receptors came from an adult in good health.

The chain carries TRBV5-6 and TRBJ1-3; D possibly corresponds to TRBD1 (6 bases). The germline V gene has CDR1 SGHDT and CDR2 YYEEEE. V shed 3 bases and J shed 0 bases, with 13 bases lying between them. This CDR3 is 16 amino acids long. The CDR3 is CASSSNPGASGNTIYF. CDR3 DNA sequence: TGTGCCAGCAGCTCCAATCCAGGGGCCTCTGGAAACACCATATATTTT.

V is TRBV18 and J is TRBJ1-3; D unresolved. Germline V CDR1 and CDR2: KGHSH, LQKENI. Trimming removed 2 bases at V and 0 bases at J, with 14 bases between. The CDR3 consists of 17 residues. The CDR3 region is CASSPSIQTYSGNTIYF. The CDR3 DNA reads TGTGCCAGCTCACCATCTATCCAGACTTACTCTGGAAACACCATATATTTT.

The gene calls are TRBV7-9 and TRBJ2-5, with TRBD2 matching 14 bases. Germline V gene sequence: CDR1 SEHNR, CDR2 FQNEAQ (reference sequence). Trimming cost V 8 bases and J 5 bases; bases outside gene matches: 4. CDR3 length: 14 amino acids. CDR3: CASGTSGSFETQYF. Written as DNA, the CDR3 is TGTGCCAGCGGGACTAGCGGGAGCTTCGAGACCCAGTACTTC.